This paragraph reports one TCR beta chain. This clonotype was detected many times. Its antigen specificity is not known. Per-nucleotide qualities are absent, and no much larger clonotype sits a single base away. Reads for this sample came from an Illumina HiSeq 2500. Quantitative 5'-RACE with molecular barcodes was used to prepare TCR beta libraries. Under the source paper's analysis protocol: A new computational method, built on a probabilistic model of VDJ rearrangement, was used to identify disease-linked TCR variants. TCRdb reprocessing: public reads trimmed at Q25 with fastp, clones called with MiXCR, in-frame beta chains kept. Each CDR3 protein appears once, grouped with its most common genes and DNA. Here the V and J calls rest on TCRdb's processing, not on the authors' analysis. The sample includes roughly 280,000 distinct CDR3 sequences, with around 19% observed a single time. Under 8.5% of the sample belongs to the ten largest clones.

This record comes from a study of CD8 T cells in ankylosing spondylitis (dated by TCRdb to about 2017). Notes on the research overall: The study profiled T cell receptor beta repertoires in healthy donors and ankylosing spondylitis patients to find disease-linked TCR variants. The full study cohort was made up of about two dozen ankylosing spondylitis patients and over 90 healthy donors. Peripheral blood was sampled, and synovial fluid was also collected from ankylosing spondylitis patients. What the study reported, not specific to this receptor: A TCR beta motif of several highly homologous amino acid variants appeared characteristic of blood from ankylosing spondylitis patients. Some TCR beta motif variants had previously been reported in synovial fluid and blood of reactive arthritis patients, which suggested common disease-initiation mechanisms. The disease-linked clones showed a CD8+ phenotype and occurred at relatively low frequencies in peripheral blood. Significant enrichment of the disease-linked clones was reported in matched synovial fluid samples from ankylosing spondylitis patients.

In the germline V gene, CDR1 corresponds to SGHRS and CDR2 to YFSETQ. Inclusive of the bounding cysteine and phenylalanine, the CDR3 is 15 residues long. Just CDR3 DNA is preserved here, 45 bases in frame from base 1. Clipping removes 0 bases from V and 3 bases from J, with 3 as the unmatched junction base count. The sample taken for sequencing was blood, either unsorted or a sorted T cell fraction (not recorded which). This sequence originates from a male donor with ankylosing spondylitis or in good health (not recorded which). This receptor chain uses TRBV5-1 and TRBJ2-1; 7 middle bases align to TRBD1. The CDR3 region has the sequence CASSLAPGGYNEQFF. The DNA reads TGCGCCAGCAGCTTGGCCCCAGGGGGCTACAATGAGCAGTTCTTC.